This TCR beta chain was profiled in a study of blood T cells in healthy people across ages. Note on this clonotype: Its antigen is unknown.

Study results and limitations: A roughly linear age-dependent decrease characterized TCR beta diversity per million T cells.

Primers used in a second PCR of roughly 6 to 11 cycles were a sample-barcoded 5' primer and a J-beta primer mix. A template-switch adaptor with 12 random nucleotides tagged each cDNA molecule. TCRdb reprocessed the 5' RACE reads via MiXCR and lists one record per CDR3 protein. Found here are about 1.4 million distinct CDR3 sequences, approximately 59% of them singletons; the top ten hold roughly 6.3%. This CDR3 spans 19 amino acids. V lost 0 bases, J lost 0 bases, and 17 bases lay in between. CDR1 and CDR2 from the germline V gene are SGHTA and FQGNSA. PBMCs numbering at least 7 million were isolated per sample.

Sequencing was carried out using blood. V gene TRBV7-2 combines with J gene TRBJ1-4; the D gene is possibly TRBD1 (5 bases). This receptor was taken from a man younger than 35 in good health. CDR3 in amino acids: CASSLAVFGADTTNEKLFF. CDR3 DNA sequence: TGTGCCAGCAGCTTAGCGGTGTTTGGGGCAGACACAACTAATGAAAAACTGTTTTTT. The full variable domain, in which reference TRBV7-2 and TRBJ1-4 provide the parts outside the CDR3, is GAGVSQSPSNKVTEKGKDVELRCDPISGHTALYWYRQSLGQGLEFLIYFQGNSAPDKSGLPSDRFSAERTGGSVSTLTIQRTQQEDSAVYLCASSLAVFGADTTNEKLFFGSGTQLSVL.